This T cell receptor beta chain was sequenced during a study of cytomegalovirus exposure and HLA in healthy donors. Primers included in the PCR were 60 Vbeta and 13 Jbeta primers. TCRdb keeps only in-frame clones here, not all; method: immunoSEQ multiplex PCR. The sample consists of some 94,000 clones, over 65% of them appearing once. There are 14 residues in the CDR3. Germline V gives CDR1 MNHEY, CDR2 SMNVEV (reference sequence). V lost 5 bases and J lost 0, with 7 bases in between. This clonotype was sampled from a man in his forties in good health and CMV-seronegative. V gene TRBV27 combines with J gene TRBJ1-4; D ambiguous. The sequenced material came from PBMCs. The CDR3 here is CASSPRATNEKLFF. The CDR3 region has the DNA TGTGCCAGCAGTCCAAGAGCAACTAATGAAAAACTGTTTTTT.